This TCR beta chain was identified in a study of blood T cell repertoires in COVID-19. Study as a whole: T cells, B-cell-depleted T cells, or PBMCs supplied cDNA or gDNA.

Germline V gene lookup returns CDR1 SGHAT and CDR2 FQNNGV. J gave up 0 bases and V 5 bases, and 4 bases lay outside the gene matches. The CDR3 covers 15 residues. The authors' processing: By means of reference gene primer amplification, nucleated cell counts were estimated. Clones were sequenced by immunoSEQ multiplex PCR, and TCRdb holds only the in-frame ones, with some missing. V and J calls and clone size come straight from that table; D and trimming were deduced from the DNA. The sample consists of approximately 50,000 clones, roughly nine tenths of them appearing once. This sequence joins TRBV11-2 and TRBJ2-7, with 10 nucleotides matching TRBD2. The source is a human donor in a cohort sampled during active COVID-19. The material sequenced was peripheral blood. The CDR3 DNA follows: TGTGCCAGCAGCCTCAGCGGGGGGGCCTCCTACGAGCAGTACTTC. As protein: CASSLSGGASYEQYF.